This T cell receptor (beta chain) comes out of a study of T-cell reconstitution after alpha-beta-depleted transplantation in children. Unique molecular identifiers were incorporated when the TCRbeta library was constructed. MiXCR, run by TCRdb on the PCR reads, gives a single entry per CDR3 protein. The sample contains 450,000 to 600,000 distinct CDR3 sequences, roughly 13% of which appear only once. Findings and limits, study-wide: At one year after transplant, newly produced T cells mostly accounted for T-cell counts and diversity. At day 60, the high TCRbeta diversity found in some patients originated from recipient T cells and thymic progenitors that had survived. About two months after transplant, alpha-beta T cells reportedly came from several hundred expanded graft clones.

This clonotype came up a few times. Its antigen remains unidentified. This material consisted of PBMCs, mostly from graft donor cells, taken 360 days after TCRalphabeta/CD19-depleted stem cell transplant. The sequence was collected from a male patient aged 5 to 17 who had a stem cell transplant for acute myeloid leukemia, so the T cells may come from the graft donor.

The CDR3 is CASSMGPGTRETQYF. In nucleotides, the CDR3 is TGTGCCAGTAGTATGGGTCCCGGGACTAGGGAGACCCAGTACTTC. The chain carries TRBV19 and TRBJ2-5; 8 bases are shared with TRBD2. Germline CDR1 LNHDA, CDR2 SQIVND (reference sequence). The CDR3 has 15 amino acids. V shed 3 bases, J shed 5 bases, and the junction held 8 bases outside the gene matches.